This is a list of T cell receptor beta chains from one sample in a study of T cells after yellow fever vaccination. Using its own MiXCR run on the 5' RACE reads, TCRdb lists one record per CDR3 protein. The sample lists 450,000 to 600,000 distinct CDR3 sequences, approximately 15% seen once, with roughly 13% in the top ten. The specimen comprised PBMCs, sampled on the day of the yellow fever booster vaccination. These receptors all stem from a man aged 25-45 years who received the YFV17D yellow fever vaccine. Both conserved end residues are part of each CDR3. Fields, in order: D gene, V gene, clone size, J gene, CDR3 protein, CDR3 DNA. The D gene is left open where the match is weak. Not all rows give a size; the values are once, few, many and, for expanded clones, a class.

>TRBD2|TRBV5-1|NA|TRBJ2-7
CASNPGLTSGPSSYEQYF
TGCGCCAGCAACCCCGGCTTGACTAGCGGGCCCAGCTCCTACGAGCAGTACTTC
>TRBD2|TRBV29-1|NA|TRBJ2-7
CSVEGTSGNPYELYF
TGCAGCGTTGAGGGGACTAGCGGAAATCCCTACGAGCTGTACTTC
>NA|TRBV6-1|NA|TRBJ1-5
CASRGAAVNQPQHF
TGTGCCTCCCGGGGGGCGGCGGTCAATCAGCCCCAGCATTTT
>NA|TRBV7-2|NA|TRBJ2-1
CASSARADLYNEQFF
TGTGCCAGCAGCGCGCGGGCCGACTTGTACAATGAGCAGTTCTTC
>NA|TRBV29-1|many|TRBJ2-5
CSVVRGGETQYF
TGCAGCGTTGTTAGGGGCGGGGAGACCCAGTACTTC
>TRBD1|TRBV7-6|NA|TRBJ2-3
CASSLYRGSDTQYF
TGTGCCAGCAGCCTTTACAGGGGGTCCGATACGCAGTATTTT
>NA|TRBV5-1|NA|TRBJ2-1
CASSKTGLAGGGSYNEQFF
TGCGCCAGCAGCAAGACAGGACTAGCAGGGGGCGGCTCCTACAATGAGCAGTTCTTC
>NA|TRBV2|NA|TRBJ2-5
CASSDLGWETQYF
TGTGCCAGCAGTGATCTGGGTTGGGAGACCCAGTACTTC
>NA|TRBV7-2|many|TRBJ2-7
CASSRRRDSYEQYF
TGTGCCAGCAGCCGACGGCGGGATTCCTACGAGCAGTACTTC
>TRBD2|TRBV5-1|NA|TRBJ2-7
CASSSGTTLYEQYF
TGCGCCAGCAGCTCCGGGACTACCCTATACGAGCAGTACTTC
>TRBD2|TRBV11-2|few|TRBJ2-3
CASSPRVGGRALDTQYF
TGTGCCAGCAGCCCAAGGGTAGGCGGGAGGGCCTTGGATACGCAGTATTTT
>TRBD1|TRBV19|NA|TRBJ2-4
CASSMAPDWTGLAKNIQYF
TGTGCCAGTAGTATGGCCCCCGACTGGACAGGCCTAGCCAAAAACATTCAGTACTTC
>TRBD2|TRBV3-1|NA|TRBJ2-1
CASSRDLAGAYNEQFF
TGTGCCAGCAGTCGGGATCTAGCGGGAGCCTACAATGAGCAGTTCTTC
>NA|TRBV12-3/TRBV12-4|few|TRBJ2-1
CASSFTALEQFF
TGTGCCAGCAGTTTCACCGCGCTAGAGCAGTTCTTC
>NA|TRBV6-1|few|TRBJ1-6
CASRLLTVSYNSPLHF
TGTGCCAGCAGGCTATTGACAGTCTCCTATAATTCACCCCTCCACTTT
>TRBD1|TRBV6-1|few|TRBJ1-2
CASSTRTGANYGYTF
TGTGCCAGCAGTACAAGGACAGGAGCTAACTATGGCTACACCTTC
>TRBD2|TRBV12-3/TRBV12-4|many|TRBJ2-3
CASSRIAGGGSDTQYF
TGTGCCAGCAGCCGAATAGCGGGAGGGGGTTCGGATACGCAGTATTTT
>TRBD2|TRBV3-1|NA|TRBJ2-5
CASSQGGRSGGETQYF
TGTGCCAGCAGCCAGGGGGGTCGGTCCGGGGGGGAGACCCAGTACTTC
>NA|TRBV7-5|NA|TRBJ2-1
CISVPPGRRRTGIPNEQFF
NA
>NA|TRBV5-5|few|TRBJ2-2
CASSSQWELFF
TGTGCCAGCAGCTCTCAATGGGAGCTGTTTTTT